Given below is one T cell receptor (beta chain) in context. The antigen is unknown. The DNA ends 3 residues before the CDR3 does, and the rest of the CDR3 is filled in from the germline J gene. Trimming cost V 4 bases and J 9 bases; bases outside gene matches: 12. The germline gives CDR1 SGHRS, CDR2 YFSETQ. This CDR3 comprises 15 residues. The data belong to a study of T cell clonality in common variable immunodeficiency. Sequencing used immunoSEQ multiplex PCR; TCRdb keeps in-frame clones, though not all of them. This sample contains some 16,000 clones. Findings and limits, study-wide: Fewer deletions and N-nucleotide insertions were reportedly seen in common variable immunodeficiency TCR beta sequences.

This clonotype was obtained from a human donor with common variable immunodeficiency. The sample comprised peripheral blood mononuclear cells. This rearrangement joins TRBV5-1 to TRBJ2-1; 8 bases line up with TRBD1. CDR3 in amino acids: CASSQTRTGQGEQFF. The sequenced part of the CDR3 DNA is TGCGCCAGCAGCCAAACGAGGACAGGGCAGGGTGAG.